The following is a TCR beta chain sequence with its context. The sample contains more than one DNA sequence encoding this CDR3. This entry belongs to a study of shared clonotypes between healthy human individuals. Sequencing used immunoSEQ multiplex PCR; TCRdb keeps in-frame clones, though not all of them. The sample has approximately 1,000,000 clones, approximately 80% seen once. V was shortened by 6 bases and J by 4 bases, with 10 bases between the two germline ends. The CDR3 has 14 amino acids. Per germline, CDR1 MNHEY and CDR2 SMNVEV (reference sequence). The sample consisted of memory CD4+ T cells from PBMCs. The subset is: CD45RA-negative fraction. The origin of this receptor is a man between 18 and 29 years old in good health. Some clones in this sample may be carry-over from other donors' samples. The rearrangement joins TRBV27 to TRBJ2-6, with D tentatively TRBD1 (5 bases). The CDR3 DNA sequence: TGTGCCAGCAGCCAGGGCTCCGGGGCCAACGTCCTGACTTTC. Encoded protein: CASSQGSGANVLTF.